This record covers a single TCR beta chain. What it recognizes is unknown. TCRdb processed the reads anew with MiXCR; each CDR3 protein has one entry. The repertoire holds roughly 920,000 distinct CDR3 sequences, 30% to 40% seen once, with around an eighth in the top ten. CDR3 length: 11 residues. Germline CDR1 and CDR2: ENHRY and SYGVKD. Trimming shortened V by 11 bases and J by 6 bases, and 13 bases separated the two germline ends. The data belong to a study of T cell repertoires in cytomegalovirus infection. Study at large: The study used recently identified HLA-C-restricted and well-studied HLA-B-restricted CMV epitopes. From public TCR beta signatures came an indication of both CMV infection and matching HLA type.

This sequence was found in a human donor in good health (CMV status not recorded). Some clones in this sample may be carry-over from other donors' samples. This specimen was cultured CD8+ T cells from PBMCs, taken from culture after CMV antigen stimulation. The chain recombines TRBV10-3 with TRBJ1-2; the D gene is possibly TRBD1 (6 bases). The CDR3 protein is CALRTVNGYTF. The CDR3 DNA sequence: TGTGCCCTACGGACAGTTAATGGCTACACCTTC.